Listed here is a single TCR beta chain. Recent vaccinations or acute infections were absent in the healthy HIV-negative adult donors. The data are from a study of shared clonotypes between healthy human individuals. The assay was carried out at the deep level. Method: immunoSEQ multiplex PCR; TCRdb's copy keeps in-frame clones and lacks some. Altogether hundreds of thousands of clones are present, approximately 79% being singletons, with the ten largest covering about 1.8%. Germline V lookup: CDR1 WSHSY, CDR2 SAAADI. Trimming removed 8 bases at V and 1 base at J, with 12 bases between. The CDR3 consists of 13 residues.

This receptor was taken from a woman aged 30 to 39 in good health. This chain connects TRBV10-2 to TRBJ2-7; tentatively, D is TRBD2 (6 bases). The sample comprised memory CD4+ T cells sorted from blood. The sample's subset: CD45RA-negative fraction. DNA of the CDR3: TGCGCCAGCCGCCTAGCGCAGTCCTACGAGCAGTACTTC. The encoded protein is CASRLAQSYEQYF.